This TCR beta chain stems from a study of graft-versus-host responses after intestinal transplantation. Study-wide background: Recipients across the board were started on anti-thymocyte globulin induction, then kept on tacrolimus and steroids for roughly 3 years. Overall study results and limits: GvH clones occurred in recipient marrow; some first appeared in ileum or blood. Declines in HvG clones occurring early post-transplant were associated with peak circulating GvH clone levels.

CDR1 is MNHEY, CDR2 SVGAGI, per germline. The V gene lost 5 bases and the J gene lost 7 bases, with 10 bases spanning the gap. This CDR3 comprises 12 residues. Only in-frame clones appear in the TCRdb table, and some are missing; sequencing was by immunoSEQ multiplex PCR. The data show approximately 82,000 clones, with roughly 91% seen just once and 0.1% held by the top ten. A word on this clone: The antigen is not known.

This rearrangement joins TRBV6-5 to TRBJ2-3; D is uncertain. This sequence originates from a human donor who received an intestinal transplant. The sequencing used unstimulated CD4+ T cells sorted from spleen or lymph node cells, collected before intestinal transplant. DNA of the CDR3: TGTGCCAGCAGTGACCGCGGTTATACGCAGTATTTT. Its translation is CASSDRGYTQYF.